This T cell receptor beta chain came from a study of blood T cells in healthy people across ages. This CDR3 spans 13 amino acids. Germline CDR1 reads SGHAT; CDR2 reads FQNNGV. The V and J ends lost 3 bases and 4 bases respectively, with 7 bases between them. Primed by a sample-barcoded 5' primer and a J-beta primer mix, a second PCR proceeded for 7 to 11 cycles. One entry per CDR3 protein results from TCRdb running MiXCR on the 5' RACE reads. The sample holds approximately 850,000 distinct CDR3 sequences, under 45% seen once. The rearrangement joins TRBV11-2 to TRBJ2-1; D is unclear. Specimen: blood. The sequence derives from a man between 60 and 70 years old in good health. The CDR3 sequence: CASSLSQYNEQFF. The CDR3 DNA reads TGTGCCAGCAGCTTGTCTCAGTACAATGAGCAGTTCTTC.